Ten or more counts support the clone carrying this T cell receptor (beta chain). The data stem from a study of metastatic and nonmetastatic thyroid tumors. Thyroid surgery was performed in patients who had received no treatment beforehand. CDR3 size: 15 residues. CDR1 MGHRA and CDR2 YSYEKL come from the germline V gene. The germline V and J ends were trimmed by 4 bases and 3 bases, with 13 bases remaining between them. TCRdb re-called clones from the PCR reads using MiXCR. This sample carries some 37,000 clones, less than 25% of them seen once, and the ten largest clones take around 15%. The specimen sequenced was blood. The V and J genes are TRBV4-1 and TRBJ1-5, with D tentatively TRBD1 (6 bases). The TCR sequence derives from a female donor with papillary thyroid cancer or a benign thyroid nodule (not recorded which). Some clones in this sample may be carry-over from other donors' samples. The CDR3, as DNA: TGCGCCAGCAGCCCCCTTGGACAGAACAATCAGCCCCAGCATTTT. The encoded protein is CASSPLGQNNQPQHF.